This T cell receptor (beta chain) is from a study of blood T cell repertoires in COVID-19. Some clones are missing from TCRdb's copy, which holds only in-frame ones; the method was immunoSEQ multiplex PCR. The sample carries more than 200,000 clones, under 90% recorded once. This clone occurred a few times. The ends lost 4 bases at V and 5 bases at J; junction bases unmatched: 19. The CDR3 covers 18 residues. Germline loops: CDR1 SGHRS, CDR2 YFSETQ. This sequence was found in a man aged 55 to 69 who had recovered from COVID-19. The rearrangement joins TRBV5-1 to TRBJ2-5; 8 nucleotides match TRBD1. The sequenced sample was PBMCs or T cells enriched from blood (not recorded which). DNA for the CDR3: TGCGCCAGCAGCCATGGACAGGGAAACGTCCCTTTCCGGGAGACCCAGTACTTC. Its translation: CASSHGQGNVPFRETQYF.